This T cell receptor (beta chain) was identified during a study of T cells in localized non-small cell lung cancer. Study-level points and caveats: Blood T cell density predicted longer survival; adjacent-lung clonality, shorter. Among the tissues sampled, uninvolved adjacent lung had the highest T cell clonality, above tumor. In adjacent lung, a median roughly 60 of the top 100 tumor clones were found.

Worth noting for this clone: Its antigen is not known.

Germline values: CDR1 SGHDT, CDR2 YYEEEE. V lost 4 bases to trimming and J lost 0 bases, with 13 bases between them. There are 16 residues in the CDR3. Profiling relied on immunoSEQ multiplex PCR, and the TCRdb table lists in-frame clones only, not all of them. The data hold around 25,000 clones, with 86% observed a single time. This specimen consisted of peripheral blood, obtained before any cancer treatment. The TCR was taken from a woman aged 40 to 75 with stage I lung adenocarcinoma. V is TRBV5-6 and J is TRBJ1-4; no definite D call. CDR3: CASSPGGGATNEKLFF. Written as DNA, the CDR3 is TGTGCCAGCAGCCCAGGAGGCGGTGCAACTAATGAAAAACTGTTTTTT.